One sample yielded the 25 T cell receptor beta chains listed below, sequenced in a study of blood T cell repertoires in COVID-19. The table came from immunoSEQ multiplex PCR; TCRdb's copy has only in-frame clones and leaves some out. The sample holds fewer than 110,000 clones; approximately 90% are singletons and the top ten take around 3.1%. The sample taken for sequencing was peripheral blood. Source of these receptors: a man aged 45 to 65 in a cohort sampled during active COVID-19.

The chain uses TRBV6-2 or TRBV6-3 and TRBJ1-6; 7 nucleotides agree with TRBD1. Germline values: CDR1 MNHEY, CDR2 SVGEGT. The J segment lost 6 bases and the V segment lost 2 bases, leaving 4 bases of the junction unmatched. This CDR3 spans 15 amino acids. CDR3 DNA sequence: TGTGCCAGCAGTTACAGTGGGACAGCTAATTCACCCCTCCACTTT. Amino acids: CASSYSGTANSPLHF.

The table lists this clone with a few counts. The chain joins TRBV6-5 to TRBJ1-2; tentative D call: TRBD1 (5 bases). The V gene's germline CDR1 is MNHEY and CDR2 SVGAGI. This CDR3 comprises 12 residues. Trimming took 2 bases from V and 7 from J, leaving 8 bases between them. The CDR3 here is CASSYVGGGYTF. CDR3 DNA sequence: TGTGCCAGCAGTTACGTGGGGGGTGGCTACACCTTC.

The V gene is TRBV25-1, the J gene TRBJ2-3; 7 bases line up with TRBD2. Germline V gene lookup returns CDR1 MGHDK and CDR2 SYGVNS. The CDR3 contains 15 residues. V shed 5 bases and J 0 bases; nucleotides not matched to a gene: 5. As DNA, the CDR3 is TGTGCCAGCAGTTACTCGGGGGGTAGCACAGATACGCAGTATTTT. Translated, it gives CASSYSGGSTDTQYF.

The chain links TRBV4-3 to TRBJ1-1, with D possibly matching TRBD1 (5 bases). The CDR3 is 12 amino acids. CDR1 is LGHNA, CDR2 YSLEER, per germline. The V and J ends lost 0 bases and 10 bases respectively, with 9 bases between them. The CDR3 protein is CASSQEGRLAFF. The CDR3 nucleotides read TGCGCCAGCAGCCAAGAGGGGCGGCTAGCTTTCTTT.

The chain couples TRBV4-2 to TRBJ2-6; tentative D call: TRBD2 (6 bases). V dropped 6 bases and J dropped 2 bases, with 17 bases sitting between them. Germline V gives CDR1 LGHNA, CDR2 YNFKEQ. The CDR3 consists of 17 residues. The CDR3 nucleotides read TGTGCCAGCAGGGCTGGAGGGCGGAGCCCTGGGGCCAACGTCCTGACTTTC. It yields the protein CASRAGGRSPGANVLTF.

This chain links TRBV5-5 with TRBJ2-1; D gene ambiguous. Germline loops: CDR1 SGHKS, CDR2 YYEKEE (reference sequence). The CDR3 sequence is 13 residues long. V was cut by 1 base and J by 3 bases, with 5 bases left in between. CDR3 in DNA: TGTGCCAGCAGCTTGAACAGCTACAATGAGCAGTTCTTC. Its protein product is CASSLNSYNEQFF. Combining the CDR3 with reference TRBV5-5 and TRBJ2-1 gives the whole variable domain DAGVTQSPTHLIKTRGQQVTLRCSPISGHKSVSWYQQVLGQGPQFIFQYYEKEERGRGNFPDRFSARQFPNYSSELNVNALLLGDSALYLCASSLNSYNEQFFGPGTRLTVL.

CDR3 nucleotide sequence: TGTGCCAGCAGCCCCCAGGGGCGGGGGCGCACAGATACGCAGTATTTT. Residues: CASSPQGRGRTDTQYF. The genes are TRBV14 and TRBJ2-3, with a tentative D call TRBD2 (7 bases). Germline CDR1 is SGHDN and CDR2 is FVKESK. The CDR3 is 16 amino acids. The V and J ends lost 4 bases and 1 base respectively, with 15 bases between them.

This chain links TRBV21-1 with TRBJ2-5; TRBD1 reflects the table's D call only, with no check against the DNA. TRBV21-1 corresponds to a pseudogene. This CDR3 is built from 16 residues. CDR3 region: CASSKVFQGREETQYF. CDR3 nucleotide sequence: TGTGCCAGCAGCAAAGTATTCCAGGGGCGGGAAGAGACCCAGTACTTC.

V gene TRBV11-3 combines with J gene TRBJ2-5; D is undetermined. V was clipped by 2 bases and J by 5 bases, with 3 bases between them. The CDR3 loop spans 11 amino acids. CDR1 and CDR2 from the germline V gene are SGHNT and YENEEA. Written as DNA, the CDR3 is TGTGCCAGCAGCTTACTGGAGACCCAGTACTTC. This translates into CASSLLETQYF.

The V call is TRBV2, the J call TRBJ1-4, with D uncertain. Germline V CDR1 and CDR2: SNHLY, FYNNEI. CDR3 length equals 14 residues. The V gene lost 7 bases and the J gene lost 10 bases, with 19 bases spanning the gap. For the CDR3, the DNA is TGTGCCAGCAACGGGGAACCCGATACCCGAAAACTGTTTTTT. Amino acid sequence: CASNGEPDTRKLFF.

This chain connects TRBV15 to TRBJ1-3; TRBD1 matches at 7 bases. The germline CDR1 and CDR2 sequences are LNHNV and YYDKDF (reference sequence). The ends lost 5 bases at V and 2 bases at J; junction bases unmatched: 9. The CDR3 has 16 residues. The CDR3: CATSGVTGETGNTIYF. The CDR3 nucleotides are TGTGCCACCAGCGGGGTTACAGGGGAGACTGGAAACACCATATATTTT.

Remarks on this clone: The DNA is omitted, as the CDR3 cannot be located on it reliably, and the CDR3 follows TCRdb's listing. The chain joins TRBV21-1 to TRBJ2-2; the table's D gene call, TRBD2, was not cross checked with the DNA. TRBV21-1 is deemed a pseudogene. Ends included, the CDR3 has 17 residues. The CDR3 sequence: CASSVAGGAKSTGELFF.

The J gene is TRBJ2-7, the V gene TRBV9, with TRBD1 identical over 7 bases. The germline CDR1 and CDR2 sequences are SGDLS and YYNGEE. The length of the CDR3 is 15 residues. The V segment lost 4 bases and the J segment 4 bases; nucleotides outside the gene matches: 11. CDR3: CASSLSDRAVYEQYF. CDR3 DNA: TGTGCCAGCAGCTTATCAGACAGGGCGGTTTACGAGCAGTACTTC.

CDR3 bases: TGTGCCAGCAGTTACCGGGACAGTCTGAATGAGCAGTTCTTC. Protein product: CASSYRDSLNEQFF. The chain recombines TRBV6-5 with TRBJ2-1; 7 positions agree with TRBD1. CDR1 is MNHEY, CDR2 SVGAGI, per germline. With 2 bases clipped from V and 7 bases from J, the junction kept 5 bases outside the gene matches. The CDR3 extends over 14 amino acids.

This clone was seen only once. The chain uses TRBV10-1 and TRBJ1-5, with TRBD1 identical over 12 bases. The ends lost 8 bases at V and 7 bases at J; junction bases unmatched: 9. CDR3 length: 15 residues. The germline CDR1 and CDR2 sequences are WNHNN and SYGVQD (reference sequence). CDR3 bases: TGCGCCAGCGGGTTGGGACAGGGGGCTGGGCAGCCCCAGCATTTT. Translating it yields CASGLGQGAGQPQHF.

This rearrangement joins TRBV6-5 to TRBJ1-2; TRBD1 is a possible D gene (5 bases). The germline CDR1 and CDR2 sequences are MNHEY and SVGAGI. This CDR3 has 10 residues. With 8 bases removed from V and 7 bases from J, the gap between germline ends came to 8 bases. As DNA, the CDR3 is TGTGCCAGCGTCGGGGGTGGCTACACCTTC. It codes for CASVGGGYTF.

The chain couples TRBV6-5 to TRBJ2-2; no firm D call. The CDR3 sequence is 13 residues long. Germline V gene lookup returns CDR1 MNHEY and CDR2 SVGAGI. V was shortened by 5 bases and J by 7 bases, with 11 bases between the two germline ends. CDR3 sequence reads: CASSLKPGGELFF. The CDR3 DNA sequence: TGTGCCAGCAGTCTTAAGCCGGGCGGGGAGCTGTTTTTT.

The V call is TRBV9, the J call TRBJ2-2; the D is unclear. Trimming cost V 0 bases and J 5 bases, with 5 bases left between them. The CDR3 loop spans 13 amino acids. CDR1 and CDR2 from the germline V gene are SGDLS and YYNGEE. The CDR3 region has the DNA TGTGCCAGCAGCGTAGCCCTGACCGGGGAGCTGTTTTTT. Residues: CASSVALTGELFF.

The chain carries TRBV28 and TRBJ2-7; 7 bases are a match to TRBD1. CDR1 and CDR2 from the germline V gene are MDHEN and SYDVKM. The CDR3 has 14 amino acids. The ends lost 6 bases at V and 2 bases at J; junction bases unmatched: 7. The CDR3 spells CASRPGQVPYEQYF. The CDR3 DNA sequence: TGTGCCAGCAGGCCAGGACAGGTCCCCTACGAGCAGTACTTC.

In this sample, this clone turned up a few times. The rearrangement joins TRBV19 to TRBJ1-3, with D maybe TRBD1 (5 bases). The germline V and J ends were trimmed by 3 bases and 2 bases, with 14 bases remaining between them. Germline CDR1 is LNHDA and CDR2 is SQIVND (reference sequence). The CDR3 contains 16 residues. CDR3: CASSMDTASAGNTIYF. The CDR3, as DNA: TGTGCCAGTAGTATGGACACCGCCTCCGCTGGAAACACCATATATTTT.

This clone was seen a few times. The chain couples TRBV7-9 to TRBJ1-6; D remains unclear. The CDR3 runs 12 residues. From germline, CDR1 is SEHNR and CDR2 FQNEAQ (reference sequence). V shed 8 bases and J shed 2 bases, with 4 bases lying between them. In DNA, the CDR3 is TGTGCCAGCTCAGCCTATAATTCACCCCTCCACTTT. Protein sequence: CASSAYNSPLHF.

This chain links TRBV5-1 with TRBJ2-7; TRBD2 aligns across 7 bases. The CDR3 is 12 residues long. Germline values: CDR1 SGHRS, CDR2 YFSETQ. J was trimmed by 2 bases and V by 4 bases; bases with no gene match: 0. The CDR3 sequence: CASSLAAYEQYV. CDR3 bases: TGCGCCAGCAGCCTAGCGGCCTACGAGCAGTACGTC.

V and J are TRBV6-2 or TRBV6-3 and TRBJ2-2; D is possibly TRBD2 (6 bases). V lost 7 bases and J lost 3, with 18 bases in between. CDR1 is MNHEY and CDR2 is SVGEGT in the germline V gene. The CDR3 runs 16 residues. CDR3 protein: CASTPFRSGDTGELFF. CDR3 DNA: TGTGCCAGCACCCCATTTCGTAGCGGTGACACCGGGGAGCTGTTTTTT.

The V gene is TRBV2, the J gene TRBJ1-2; D gene unclear. V was trimmed by 5 bases and J by 2 bases, leaving 6 bases between them. Germline loops: CDR1 SNHLY, CDR2 FYNNEI. CDR3 size: 12 residues. The CDR3 loop is CASSSQNYGYTF. Written as DNA, the CDR3 is TGTGCCAGCAGTAGTCAGAACTATGGCTACACCTTC.

The chain couples TRBV5-1 to TRBJ1-4, with TRBD1 identical over 9 bases. The CDR3 is made up of 15 amino acids. Germline CDR1 SGHRS, CDR2 YFSETQ. V was pared by 3 bases and J by 6 bases, with 6 bases of the junction left unmatched. The CDR3 DNA reads as TGCGCCAGCAGCTCCGGGACAGGGTGGGATGAAAAACTGTTTTTT. This gives the protein CASSSGTGWDEKLFF.